This is a list of T cell receptor beta chains from one sample in a study of blood T cells in healthy people across ages. TCRdb redid the calling of the 5' RACE reads with MiXCR, one entry per CDR3 protein. The table has 780,000 or so distinct CDR3 sequences, approximately 53% seen once; the top ten hold about 26%. Specimen: blood. All receptors come from a man aged 40-55 years in good health. Both conserved end residues are trimmed from each CDR3. Fields, in order: CDR3 length, V gene, CDR3 protein.

10	TRBV20-1	SASLGDYGQY
11	TRBV27	ASSWGRAYEQY
13	TRBV29-1	SQVTWAEGNQPQH
13	TRBV10-3	AIRDIEASNTEAF
11	TRBV25-1	ASSESGPYEQY
11	TRBV3-1	ASSQDKNQPQH
12	TRBV9	ASSAGVIWETQY
11	TRBV28	ASSQRTGYEQY
9	TRBV27	ASKDALEQY
11	TRBV11-2	ASSRDIQETQY
11	TRBV24-1	ATSERSRVGYT
17	TRBV6-1	ASRRGLAGDDEYQETQY
17	TRBV7-2	ASSLALTSGSSGTDTQY
9	TRBV6-4	ASSDKETQY
9	TRBV29-1	SVEDGGEQF
13	TRBV7-3	ASSIEAGGPYEQY
10	TRBV20-1	SAPAQATTQY
12	TRBV20-1	SASLRISYNEQF
14	TRBV9	ASSVGASGSSHEQF
11	TRBV9	ASGVSGGYGYT
15	TRBV6-2/TRBV6-3	ASSYSGPNSGANVLT
12	TRBV7-8	ASSHRETYNEQF
12	TRBV20-1	SAIGTSSNQPQH